This record covers a single TCR beta chain. Its antigen has not been determined. One base away there is no much larger clone; base qualities are not given. The cohort was made up of approximately 700 healthy bone marrow donors. All cohort members were sampled while nominally healthy, although unrecorded immune exposures were likely present. The donor tested CMV seropositive, placing the donor among the approximately 290 seropositive members of the cohort. A peripheral blood sample was collected from each donor, and TCR beta sequencing was performed on peripheral blood mononuclear cells. Genomic DNA was extracted from the blood cell samples with the Qiagen DNeasy Blood Extraction Kit. These data come from a study of cytomegalovirus exposure and HLA in healthy donors (dated by TCRdb to the late 2010s). For the wider study: An earlier analysis of 550 to 700 of the donors reported roughly 270 Gb of sequence data and 117 million unique TCR beta sequences from some 180 million T cells. The number of typed donors differed by locus: roughly 620-630 for A, B, C, DRB1 and DQB1; approximately 540 for DQA1; fewer than 610 for DPA1; and 400 to 480 for DPB1. The T cell repertoires of around 730 subjects were profiled by immunosequencing and related to cytomegalovirus serostatus. Approximately 330 gigabases of sequencing data and about 92 million unique TCR sequences made up an early release that covered several hundred HLA-typed donors. The genetic ancestry cluster associated with self-reported Caucasian donors included about four fifths of the approximately 410 genotyped donors. The study aimed to test whether cataloging public T cell receptors could reveal signatures of past pathogen exposure. HLA typing covered class I and class II loci at four-digit resolution. Among 350 to 400 genotyped donors of the cohort, an average of 235,054 unique TCR beta nucleotide sequences were sequenced per donor, around 20% of them non-productive. Rather than using new phenotypic data, the later analysis identified candidate immune exposures from TCR beta sequences and from how often those sequences occurred across donors. All discovery cohort repertoires had been generated on a single sequencing platform. To predict cytomegalovirus infection status, the study brought together high-throughput TCR immunosequencing, statistical association of individual TCRs with disease status, and machine learning. In addition to the first cohort of about 650 subjects, a separate validation cohort of 120 different subjects was used. In a later analysis, previously published TCR beta repertoires from more than 500 donors were re-analyzed and high-resolution HLA genotyping was added so that TCR occurrence patterns could be studied. Genome-wide SNP genotypes for about three fifths of the 666 donors were used in a later genetic analysis, which treated that subset as a discovery cohort. Roughly five DR-DQ haplotypes were treated as single units for association and clustering because of strong linkage in the cohort. In an earlier analysis of around 540 of the donors, high-throughput TCR beta sequencing was used to judge whether each TCR beta V gene segment behaved as functional or pseudogenic. Donor age, sex, ethnicity and CMV serostatus were compiled alongside the repertoire data. Beyond this particular receptor, the publication reports: According to a later analysis, most CMV-associated TCR beta chains appeared to be HLA-restricted, and the HLA associations seemed to be driven largely by CMV exposure. According to a later genetic analysis, donors in an Asian-associated ancestry cluster had fewer N-insertions in productive TCRs than the roughly 670-donor mean. When HLA alleles, especially DR and DQ, strongly co-occurred, TCR associations were difficult to assign to individual alleles. At a false discovery rate of 0.05, a later analysis linked under 20,000 TCR beta sequences to specific HLA alleles. HLA typing was unavailable for some donors at each locus, so association tests used only the typed subset. In a later analysis, HLA-associated TCR beta chains showed more clonal expansion and lower generation probabilities than non-associated chains that were equally common. Linkage disequilibrium might explain the correlated functional status among segregating V segments, but an unknown experimental factor could not be excluded. A few of the identified cytomegalovirus-associated TCR beta chains were confirmed in vitro to be specific for cytomegalovirus antigens. This cohort had only TCR beta chains sequenced, and the lack of alpha or paired-chain data limited which features could be detected. A further reported finding was that TCR beta sequences accurately predicted the HLA-A and HLA-B alleles for most subjects in the first cohort. A group of highly shared sequence variants was considered likely to be a technical artifact of the sequencing pipeline. Immune exposure information for the cohort was limited to CMV serostatus. According to a later analysis, TCR association rates differed among HLA loci, with DRB1 alleles showing the most associated TCRs and HLA-C alleles showing the fewest. In a later genetic analysis, a missense DCLRE1C variant was associated with V-gene and J-gene trimming of TCR beta chains, and the association was replicated in an independent cohort. Broadly in line with IMGT annotations, most TCR beta V segments showed up in productive rearrangements about 87% or about 30% of the time in an earlier analysis of a few hundred of the donors. Sequencing depth was assumed to be roughly uniform across donors in the presence/absence analyses, though that assumption may not hold. In both the original and validation cohorts, the classifier was reported to diagnose cytomegalovirus status with high specificity and sensitivity. According to a later analysis, parvovirus B19, influenza, CMV and Epstein-Barr virus appeared linked to several top co-occurrence clusters. The study gave a list of 150 to 200 TCR beta chains associated with cytomegalovirus. Across donors, most TCR sequences were observed very rarely, whereas some public TCRs were present in many individuals. Some IMGT-functional V segments, including TRBV6-2 and TRBV6-3, could not be told apart with the 87-base-pair reads, so those segments were excluded. It was suggested by the authors that the approach could potentially be generalized to other disease states and immunological phenotypes. Roughly 15 rarely observed V segments, including chromosome 9 orphons, were excluded from the earlier analysis of approximately 500 of the donors because counts were too low.

The germline V gene supplies CDR1 SGHTA and CDR2 FQGNSA. V lost 4 bases and J lost 4 bases, and the count of bases not matched to a germline gene is 6. The CDR3 covers 15 residues, taking in both the cysteine and the phenylalanine. Just the 45-base CDR3 DNA is kept, in frame starting at base 1. Receptor amplification or capture employed the immunoSEQ multiplex PCR assay. For the multiplex PCR, a mixture combining 60 forward primers for TCR Vbeta segments and 13 reverse primers for TCR Jbeta segments was used. The CDR3 region of rearranged TCR beta genes was amplified from genomic DNA by a multiplex PCR assay. On the Illumina HiSeq System, the amplified TCR beta libraries were sequenced as 87-base-pair reads. The paper's data handling went like this. A later analysis counted some 74 million unique TCR beta chains across the roughly 700 repertoires, and around 12 million of these chains were shared by at least two donors. Raw reads were error-corrected and collapsed into unique sequences by a nearest-neighbor algorithm in which closely related sequences were merged to remove PCR and sequencing errors. CDR3 sequences were aligned to IMGT reference sequences to assign V, D and J gene segments. For a sequence to be retained, a match of at least six nucleotides was required to both a V gene segment and a J gene segment. Rearrangements were called productive when the CDR3 lacked stop codons and stayed in frame with V and J; all others were non-productive. Following IMGT convention, CDR3 was defined as the stretch from the second conserved V-encoded cysteine to the conserved J-encoded phenylalanine. In an earlier analysis of more than 550 of the donors, sequences lacking an unambiguous match to a single V gene segment were excluded. An earlier analysis of several hundred of the donors classified V segments as functional when productive rearrangements were above 56.7% and as segregating when the standard deviation between donors was above 5%. A statistical classification framework was developed to diagnose cytomegalovirus status using the catalog of TCR beta chain sequences. V and J gene assignment, in a later analysis, came from comparing TCR nucleotide sequences with IMGT/GENE-DB human TR gene sequences. The TCRdist pipeline was used in a later analysis to assign CDR3 sequences and most-parsimonious VDJ recombination scenarios. In a later analysis, each TCR beta chain was defined by its CDR3 amino acid sequence together with its V-gene family, and reads lacking a unique V-gene family were excluded. A later analysis removed 592 highly shared, low-generation-probability nucleotide sequences to deal with suspected cross-contamination and a sequencing artifact. In a later analysis, a clonal expansion index for each public chain was calculated from normalized within-repertoire ranks of inferred template counts. A later analysis computed generation probabilities with a VDJ recombination model fitted to out-of-frame rearrangements, and checked the results against IGoR. In a later analysis, hypergeometric tests were used to score TCR-TCR, TCR-HLA and TCR-CMV co-occurrence, with a repertoire-size bias correction applied to TCR pairs. False discovery rates were estimated in a later analysis by permuting HLA or CMV assignments 20 times. In a later analysis, co-occurring TCRs were grouped using DBSCAN, with TCRdist sequence similarity added in when clustering inside HLA-allele-positive subsets. Co-occurrence clustering excluded repertoires with fewer than 30,000 or more than 120,000 public chains, plus five with anomalous nucleotide sharing. TCRdb's version of the immuneACCESS table is confined to in-frame rearrangements and falls short of the full clone set. An unresolved V gene accounts for under half of the shortfall where checked; the remainder is of unknown origin. The DNA was the basis for D and trimming; V, J and clone size are from that table. Within this sample are over 100,000 clones, with approximately 76% of them counted one time only. The top ten clonotypes cover about 7.7% of the sample.

This sequence was found in a woman aged 50 to 60 in good health and CMV-seropositive. Sequencing used PBMCs. The sequence is built from TRBV7-2 and TRBJ1-3, and 8 junction bases match TRBD1. The DNA sequence follows: TGTGCCAGCAGCTCGCCGGGGGACAGGGGAAACACCATATATTTT. Translated, this gives CASSSPGDRGNTIYF.